This TCR beta chain stems from a study of immune cell composition in non-small cell lung cancer. Overall study: Tumours were mainly lung adenocarcinoma or squamous cell carcinoma.

General study results and limits: TIL tumour reactivity correlated with maximal tumour-associated clone frequency in adenocarcinoma. Top 10 clone scores and clonality were higher in squamous than adenocarcinoma. Squamous carcinomas (around 80%) more often had tumour-associated clones >0.5% than adenocarcinomas (roughly 35%).

V was trimmed by 3 bases and J by 8 bases, leaving 10 bases between them. Looked up from germline, CDR1 is SGHTA and CDR2 is FQGNSA. The CDR3 loop spans 13 amino acids. Profiling relied on immunoSEQ multiplex PCR, and the TCRdb table lists in-frame clones only, not all of them. The table shows about 10,000 clones, with 60% to 80% occurring only once. This clone has a single count. Its matching antigen is unknown. This receptor was identified in a human donor with non-small cell lung cancer. The genes are TRBV7-2 and TRBJ1-4, with D perhaps matching TRBD1 (5 bases). The sample taken for sequencing was lung tumor tissue. The CDR3 nucleotides are TGTGCCAGCAGCTTGGACGGGGGGGAAAAACTGTTTTTT. It yields the protein CASSLDGGEKLFF.